This TCR beta chain stems from a study of blood T cells in healthy people across ages. A second about 6 to 12 cycle PCR used barcoded and J-beta primers. TCRdb analysed the 5' RACE reads with MiXCR anew, one entry per CDR3 protein. In the table there are hundreds of thousands of distinct CDR3 sequences, approximately 30% of which are singletons. In germline, CDR1 is MGHRA, CDR2 YSYEKL. J lost 1 base, V lost 3 bases, and 3 bases had no gene match. CDR3 length: 16 amino acids. This clonotype was observed at least ten times. The sequencing input was blood. The sequence came from a woman over 75 in good health. This sequence joins TRBV4-1 and TRBJ1-4; TRBD1 agrees at 9 bases. CDR3 coding DNA: TGCGCCAGCAGCCACCCGGGACAGGGAACTAATGAAAAACTGTTTTTT. As protein: CASSHPGQGTNEKLFF.